This is a list of T cell receptor beta chains from one sample in a study of cytomegalovirus exposure and HLA in healthy donors. Generated by immunoSEQ multiplex PCR, the TCRdb table keeps only in-frame clones and is missing some. The sample contains fewer than 200,000 clones, roughly 81% of which appear only once. What was sequenced was PBMCs. These receptors were collected from a woman between 45 and 60 years old in good health and CMV-seronegative. Both conserved end residues are part of each CDR3.

v_call	j_call	cdr3_aa
TRBV10-1	TRBJ1-1	CASTGGYPGNTEAFF
TRBV7-6	TRBJ2-7	CASSRGAGQHQYEQYF
TRBV5-4	TRBJ2-7	CASSLGPSGGYEQYF
TRBV7-2	TRBJ1-5	CASSRQGGSNQPQHF
TRBV7-2	TRBJ1-5	CASSSGQGTTLNQPQHF
TRBV15	TRBJ2-3	CATSRAGAISTDTQYF
TRBV5-8	TRBJ2-7	CASSLEGPGGMYEQYF
TRBV7-9	TRBJ2-1	CASSLAPWAPVEQFF
TRBV18	TRBJ2-1	CASSPPSRAHEQFF
TRBV4-1	TRBJ1-2	CASSQGTGILAGYTF
TRBV9	TRBJ2-1	CASSVNSKTLPYNEQFF
TRBV4-3	TRBJ2-7	CASSQVRQGPYEQYF
TRBV9	TRBJ1-1	CASSSNNRDSHEAFF
TRBV27	TRBJ2-7	CASSSGLGVMEQYF
TRBV4-1	TRBJ1-1	CASSQQAEAFF
TRBV5-8	TRBJ1-5	CASSLDRGSNQPQHF
TRBV2	TRBJ2-3	CASSIRLSTDTQYF
TRBV15	TRBJ2-3	CATSRDLRGGVDTQYF